Below, 27 T cell receptor beta chains from the same sample are listed, as sequenced in a study of blood T cells in healthy people across ages. A second PCR of 7 to 11 cycles used a sample-barcoded 5' primer and a J-beta primer mix. TCRdb recomputed calls from the 5' RACE reads with MiXCR, one row per CDR3 protein. The sample has over 700,000 distinct CDR3 sequences, less than 70% seen once. Sequencing used blood. The receptors originated from a man aged 80 or over in good health.

The V gene is TRBV12-3 or TRBV12-4, the J gene TRBJ2-3, with 8 bases matching TRBD1. The CDR3 has 15 residues. After removal of 5 bases from V and 3 bases from J, the junction contained 7 bases not matched to a gene. The CDR3 bases are TGTGCCAGCAGTATTACAGGGGGGAGAACAGATACGCAGTATTTT. This translates into CASSITGGRTDTQYF.

There are a few counts of this clonotype. The V gene is TRBV12-3 or TRBV12-4, the J gene TRBJ1-4; TRBD1 matches at 10 bases. The CDR3 is made up of 15 amino acids. Unmatched junction bases numbered 9, after V lost 4 bases and J lost 10 bases. The CDR3 loop is CASSYPGTGDAKLFF. CDR3 coding DNA: TGTGCCAGCAGTTACCCTGGGACAGGGGACGCAAAACTGTTTTTT.

In regard to this clonotype: Just one base apart from a much larger clone, this may be a read error. The genes are TRBV20-1 and TRBJ2-1; unclear D gene. V shed 1 base and J shed 10 bases, with 20 bases lying between them. Germline-derived CDR1 and CDR2 are DFQATT and SNEGSKA (reference sequence). This CDR3 region has 15 residues. The CDR3 is CSARAEKGVSYEQFF. The CDR3 DNA sequence: TGCAGTGCTAGAGCTGAGAAAGGCGTGTCCTACGAGCAGTTCTTC.

V usage is TRBV14 and J usage is TRBJ1-4; TRBD1 might be the D (6 bases). The CDR3 runs to 15 residues. V lost 4 bases, J lost 5 bases, and 14 bases lay in between. The V gene's germline CDR1 is SGHDN and CDR2 FVKESK. In DNA form, the CDR3 reads TGTGCCAGCAGCCCATGGCCGGGGGCGAATGAAAAACTGTTTTTT. Translating gives CASSPWPGANEKLFF.

This clonotype has just a few counts. The rearrangement uses TRBV5-1 and TRBJ1-2; no clear D gene. The V gene's germline CDR1 is SGHRS and CDR2 YFSETQ. The V and J ends lost 1 base and 6 bases respectively, with 10 bases between them. The CDR3 consists of 13 residues. CDR3 bases: TGCGCCAGCAGCTTGCGTCCGTCTAATGGCTACACCTTC. Protein sequence: CASSLRPSNGYTF.

In DNA, the CDR3 is TGCGCCAGCAGCTTAGGACGGACAGGCACCATCTACCGAAGGGCCAACGTCCTGACTTTC. Protein product: CASSLGRTGTIYRRANVLTF. The V and J genes are TRBV5-1 and TRBJ2-6, with 7 positions matching TRBD1. CDR1 is SGHRS, CDR2 YFSETQ, per germline. V gave up 2 bases and J gave up 5 bases; unmatched junction bases: 19. The CDR3 sequence is 20 residues long.

This clonotype was recorded a few times. V gene TRBV3-1 combines with J gene TRBJ2-1; D is uncertain. V was shortened by 4 bases and J by 7 bases, with 17 bases between the two germline ends. This CDR3 has 15 residues. Germline V gene data show CDR1 as LGHDT and CDR2 as YNNKEL (reference sequence). CDR3: CASSLGGDPFNEQFF. CDR3 DNA sequence: TGTGCCAGCAGCCTAGGCGGAGATCCATTTAATGAGCAGTTCTTC.

This chain links TRBV27 with TRBJ2-1; 10 positions agree with TRBD2. The CDR3 contains 15 residues. J lost 5 bases, V lost 5 bases, and 6 bases had no gene match. Per the germline V gene, CDR1 is MNHEY and CDR2 is SMNVEV (reference sequence). In DNA, the CDR3 is TGTGCCAGCAGTCCTGGAGCGGGGGGGAACAATGAGCAGTTCTTC. Translation: CASSPGAGGNNEQFF.

This clonotype was counted between two and nine times. This chain links TRBV3-1 with TRBJ2-7; no reliable D call. Trimming took 1 base from V and 9 from J, leaving 7 bases between them. CDR3 length equals 11 residues. The germline gives CDR1 LGHDT, CDR2 YNNKEL (reference sequence). The CDR3 DNA reads TGTGCCAGCAGCCAAGGAAGTGGGCAGTACTTC. As protein: CASSQGSGQYF.

This clonotype has only a few counts. This chain uses TRBV7-2 with TRBJ2-7, with 9 positions matching TRBD1. The germline CDR1 and CDR2 sequences are SGHTA and FQGNSA. V was clipped by 8 bases and J by 5 bases; unmatched bases: 7. This CDR3 comprises 13 residues. CDR3 sequence: CASSRDRVDEQYF. CDR3 nucleotide sequence: TGTGCCAGCTCCCGGGACAGGGTCGACGAGCAGTACTTC.

The sample holds a few counts of this clonotype. The rearrangement links TRBV10-3 to TRBJ2-7, with 8 nucleotides matching TRBD1. Germline CDR1 reads ENHRY; CDR2 reads SYGVKD. The V gene end was trimmed by 3 bases and the J gene end by 0 bases; junction bases not matched to a gene: 7. The CDR3 extends over 16 amino acids. Here the CDR3 DNA reads TGTGCCATCAGTGATGGGGGACAGGACCACTCCTACGAGCAGTACTTC. Translating gives CAISDGGQDHSYEQYF.

This chain connects TRBV3-1 to TRBJ2-4, with 9 bases fitting TRBD1. Judging by the DNA end, TRBJ2-7 fits better; the J call may be wrong. The CDR3 has 17 amino acids. CDR1 and CDR2 from the germline V gene are LGHDT and YNNKEL (reference sequence). In nucleotides, the CDR3 is TGTGCCAGCAGCCAAGATCTCCGGACAGGGGCGAGCTACGAGCAGTACTTC. This sequence encodes CASSQDLRTGASYEQYF.

The rearrangement joins TRBV28 to TRBJ1-2, with 8 bases lining up with TRBD1. The germline V gene has CDR1 MDHEN and CDR2 SYDVKM. This CDR3 contains 17 residues. After removal of 10 bases from V and 1 base from J, the junction contained 17 bases not matched to a gene. CDR3 in DNA: TGTGCCACCAAAAGGAGGGGCGGGACAGGTCTTAACTATGGCTACACCTTC. Protein: CATKRRGGTGLNYGYTF.

This clonotype was counted a few times. This chain uses TRBV27 with TRBJ2-5, with a possible D match to TRBD1 (7 bases). The CDR3 consists of 12 residues. Trimming shortened V by 5 bases and J by 11 bases, and 15 bases separated the two germline ends. CDR1 is MNHEY, CDR2 SMNVEV, per germline (reference sequence). The CDR3 here is CASSGGTVKQYF. As DNA, the CDR3 is TGTGCCAGCAGTGGCGGGACAGTCAAGCAGTACTTC.

The CDR3 sequence: CASSLGNGRGQVEQYF. For the CDR3, the DNA is TGTGCCAGCAGCTTAGGCAACGGAAGGGGGCAGGTCGAGCAGTACTTC. The chain links TRBV13 to TRBJ2-7, with 7 bases that match TRBD1. The CDR3 contains 16 residues. J was trimmed by 6 bases and V by 0 bases; bases with no gene match: 11. The germline V gene encodes CDR1 PRHDT and CDR2 FYEKMQ (reference sequence).

The chain has TRBV28 and TRBJ2-5, with D tentatively TRBD1 (5 bases). The CDR3 spans 15 residues. V lost 2 bases to trimming and J lost 2 bases, with 12 bases between them. Germline CDR1 is MDHEN and CDR2 is SYDVKM. CDR3 DNA sequence: TGTGCCAGCAGTTTAACAGGCTTGGGGCAAGAGACCCAGTACTTC. Residues: CASSLTGLGQETQYF.

The J gene is TRBJ2-3, the V gene TRBV11-2, with D unclear. Germline assignment: CDR1 SGHAT and CDR2 FQNNGV. CDR3 size: 15 residues. Trimming removed 1 base at V and 3 bases at J, with 11 bases between. The CDR3 spells CASSLAYRNTDTQYF. In DNA form, the CDR3 reads TGTGCCAGCAGCTTAGCGTATCGGAATACAGATACGCAGTATTTT.

The chain links TRBV19 to TRBJ2-3; the match to TRBD2 covers 7 bases. The length of the CDR3 is 13 residues. After removal of 6 bases from V and 14 bases from J, the junction contained 14 bases not matched to a gene. The V gene's germline CDR1 is LNHDA and CDR2 SQIVND (reference sequence). CDR3 in amino acids: CASRSTSDRYAYF. The DNA for the CDR3 is TGTGCCAGTAGGTCCACTAGCGACAGATACGCGTATTTT.

The rearrangement uses TRBV11-2 and TRBJ1-1; tentatively, D is TRBD1 (5 bases). The CDR3 sequence is 13 residues long. The germline V and J ends were trimmed by 5 bases and 5 bases, with 12 bases remaining between them. Germline CDR1 is SGHAT and CDR2 is FQNNGV. The CDR3 region has the DNA TGTGCCAGCAGCCTCCGGGGGTGGACTGAAGCTTTCTTT. It encodes CASSLRGWTEAFF.

This clonotype has ten or more counts. The junction does not match germline at one end; this may be a read error. The chain has TRBV5-1 and TRBJ2-5; D ambiguous. The CDR3 is 12 residues long. Germline V gene lookup returns CDR1 SGHRS and CDR2 YFSETQ. The CDR3 reads CASSLDQETQYF. The CDR3 DNA follows: TGTGCCAGCAGCTTAGACCAAGAGACCCAGTACTTC.

This chain connects TRBV7-2 to TRBJ1-1, with D perhaps TRBD1 (5 bases). CDR1 SGHTA and CDR2 FQGNSA come from the germline V gene. Trimming took off 5 bases at V and 4 bases at J, with 11 bases between the two ends. This CDR3 is built from 13 residues. As DNA, the CDR3 is TGTGCCAGCAGCCCCGCCGGGGGCACTGAAGCTTTCTTT. Translated: CASSPAGGTEAFF.

This clonotype was observed a single time. CDR3 nucleotide sequence: TGTGCCAGCAGCCGCCCGTCAGCGCTTTACAATGAGCAGTTCTTC. Translation: CASSRPSALYNEQFF. The V gene is TRBV28, the J gene TRBJ2-1; no reliable D call. Germline V gene data show CDR1 as MDHEN and CDR2 as SYDVKM. CDR3 length equals 15 residues. The V gene lost 6 bases and the J gene lost 4 bases, with 16 bases spanning the gap.

The chain combines TRBV7-6 with TRBJ1-2; D may be TRBD1 (6 bases). V was trimmed by 4 bases and J by 4 bases, leaving 16 bases between them. The CDR3 is 15 amino acids. The germline CDR1 and CDR2 sequences are SGHVS and FNYEAQ. For the CDR3, the DNA is TGTGCCAGCAGCTCCGAACTAACAGGGTTCTATGGCTACACCTTC. Translated, it gives CASSSELTGFYGYTF.

The chain employs TRBV7-3 and TRBJ2-2; TRBD2 agrees at 8 bases. CDR3 length equals 16 residues. Germline lookup yields CDR1 SGHTA and CDR2 FQGTGA. After removal of 5 bases from V and 6 bases from J, the junction contained 11 bases not matched to a gene. In DNA form, the CDR3 reads TGTGCCAGCAGCCCCTTCCGAGGCGGGAGGCCCGGGGAGCTGTTTTTT. Translating it yields CASSPFRGGRPGELFF.

This clonotype was seen more than once but under ten times. V and J are TRBV12-3 or TRBV12-4 and TRBJ2-4; 16 nucleotides line up with TRBD2. The CDR3 extends over 18 amino acids. Trimming cost V 6 bases and J 0 bases; bases outside gene matches: 5. Written as DNA, the CDR3 is TGTGCCAGCAGGCCGGGACTAGCGGGAGGGCTAGCCAAAAACATTCAGTACTTC. This translates into CASRPGLAGGLAKNIQYF.

This clonotype was seen a handful of times. The chain recombines TRBV7-2 with TRBJ2-3; D remains ambiguous. Germline V lookup: CDR1 SGHTA, CDR2 FQGNSA. The CDR3 is 16 residues long. The V end was cut by 1 base, the J end by 0 bases, with 11 bases between. This CDR3 is CASSLVLASSTDTQYF. CDR3 nucleotide sequence: TGTGCCAGCAGCTTAGTCCTTGCTAGTAGCACAGATACGCAGTATTTT.

The V gene is TRBV6-6, the J gene TRBJ2-5; TRBD2 is a possible D gene (5 bases). Trimming removed 0 bases at V and 6 bases at J, with 20 bases between. Germline V lookup: CDR1 MNHNY, CDR2 SVGAGI (reference sequence). The CDR3 totals 17 residues. CDR3 DNA: TGTGCCAGCAGTTACTCACCTCCACCCACTAGTAGGCAGACCCAGTACTTC. Protein: CASSYSPPPTSRQTQYF.